The 5 T cell receptor beta chains below were found in one sample sequenced in a study of blood T cell repertoires in COVID-19. The data were produced by immunoSEQ multiplex PCR, yet TCRdb's version contains in-frame clones alone and is incomplete. Of around 100,000 clones in the sample, around 90% were seen once. The sequenced sample was peripheral blood. Receptors were obtained from a woman in her sixties with acute or convalescent COVID-19.

This clone was seen only a few times. The chain employs TRBV6-4 and TRBJ1-1; D perhaps matches TRBD1 (5 bases). Trimming stripped 2 bases from V and 2 bases from J, with 6 bases between. CDR1 and CDR2 from the germline V gene are MRHNA and SNTAGT. CDR3 length: 13 residues. CDR3 loop: CASSDRGNTEAFF. The CDR3 bases are TGTGCCAGCAGTGACAGGGGAAACACTGAAGCTTTCTTT.

CDR3 protein: CASSGGRQLYNEQFF. CDR3 nucleotides: TGTGCCAGCAGCGGGGGGAGGCAGCTCTACAATGAGCAGTTCTTC. The chain has TRBV6-5 and TRBJ2-1; TRBD2 matches at 7 bases. V shed 6 bases, J shed 3 bases, and the junction held 8 bases outside the gene matches. The CDR3 loop spans 15 amino acids. The V gene's germline CDR1 is MNHEY and CDR2 SVGAGI.

V gene TRBV4-1 combines with J gene TRBJ1-4, with 8 bases matching TRBD1. The CDR3 has 17 amino acids. Per the germline V gene, CDR1 is MGHRA and CDR2 is YSYEKL. Losses at the gene ends were 0 bases for V and 5 bases for J; bases not matched to a gene: 8. CDR3 sequence: CASSQDPPTGENEKLFF. CDR3 in DNA: TGCGCCAGCAGCCAAGATCCCCCGACAGGGGAGAATGAAAAACTGTTTTTT.

J is TRBJ1-2 and V is TRBV6-5, with 8 bases matching TRBD1. CDR3 length equals 14 residues. Losses at the gene ends were 0 bases for V and 8 bases for J; bases not matched to a gene: 5. Germline loops: CDR1 MNHEY, CDR2 SVGAGI. CDR3 loop: CASSYSGTGQGYTF. Written as DNA, the CDR3 is TGTGCCAGCAGTTACTCGGGGACAGGACAAGGCTACACCTTC.

On this clone: The identical CDR3 is also encoded by other nucleotide sequences in the sample. The chain couples TRBV12-3 or TRBV12-4 to TRBJ1-1, with D unclear. V was shortened by 1 base and J by 5 bases, with 5 bases between the two germline ends. This CDR3 has 12 amino acids. CDR3 bases: TGTGCCAGCAGTTTAGGCGTAACTGAAGCTTTCTTT. Protein product: CASSLGVTEAFF.